This T cell receptor (beta chain) emerged from a study of cytomegalovirus exposure and HLA in healthy donors (dated by TCRdb to the late 2010s). About the full investigation: In an earlier analysis of 550 to 750 of the donors, 276 Gb of sequence data and 117 million unique TCR beta sequences from 180 million or so T cells were reported. An early release covering over 500 HLA-typed donors comprised about 300 gigabases of sequencing data and tens of millions of unique TCR sequences. Of the 300 to 500 genotyped donors, 70% to 90% were placed in the genetic ancestry cluster associated with self-reported Caucasian donors. The aim of the study was to test whether cataloging public T cell receptors could identify signatures of past pathogen exposure. Using immunosequencing, the study profiled T cell repertoires from about 650 subjects and related those repertoires to cytomegalovirus serostatus. Along with the approximately 620-subject first cohort, a separate validation cohort of some 130 different subjects was used. The study combined high-throughput TCR immunosequencing, statistical association of individual TCRs with disease status, and machine learning to predict cytomegalovirus infection status. A later analysis re-analyzed previously published TCR beta repertoires from 650 to 800 donors and added high-resolution HLA genotyping to study TCR occurrence patterns. Rather than using new phenotypic data, the later analysis identified candidate immune exposures from TCR beta sequences and from how often those sequences occurred across donors. An earlier analysis of approximately 640 of the donors applied high-throughput TCR beta sequencing to assess whether each TCR beta V gene segment acted as functional or pseudogenic. Donor age, sex, ethnicity and CMV serostatus were collected together with the repertoire data. A later genetic analysis used genome-wide SNP genotypes for 398 of the 666 donors, treating that subset as a discovery cohort. Every discovery cohort repertoire had been produced on one sequencing platform. HLA typing included class I and class II loci at four-digit resolution. The number of donors typed differed by locus, with roughly 629-640 for A, B, C, DRB1 and DQB1, around 500 for DQA1, 606 for DPA1, and some 470 for DPB1. A handful of DR-DQ haplotypes were handled as single units for association and clustering because linkage in the cohort was strong. On average, around 200,000 unique TCR beta nucleotide sequences were sequenced per donor among several hundred genotyped donors of the cohort, with approximately 18% of those sequences being non-productive.

Study-wide findings and limitations: CMV serostatus was the only immune exposure information available for the cohort. The sequencing pipeline was judged likely to have produced a cluster of highly shared sequence variants as a technical artifact. Most TCR sequences were observed very rarely across donors, whereas some public TCRs were present in many individuals. V-gene and J-gene trimming of TCR beta chains was associated with a missense DCLRE1C variant in a later genetic analysis, and the association was replicated in an independent cohort. When HLA alleles, especially DR and DQ, strongly co-occurred, attributing TCR associations to individual alleles was difficult. About 15 rarely observed V segments, including chromosome 9 orphons, were excluded from the earlier analysis of several hundred of the donors because counts were too low. Correlated functional status among segregating V segments might be attributable to linkage disequilibrium, but an unknown experimental factor could not be ruled out. A later genetic analysis reported fewer N-insertions in productive TCRs among donors in an Asian-associated ancestry cluster than the approximately 670-donor mean. In an earlier analysis of around 600 of the donors, most TCR beta V segments appeared in productive rearrangements about 87% or about 30% of the time, broadly matching IMGT annotations. Specific HLA alleles were associated with roughly 17,000 TCR beta sequences at a false discovery rate of 0.05 in a later analysis. The presence/absence analyses assumed that sequencing depth was roughly uniform across donors, and that assumption may not be true. The cohort was sequenced for TCR beta chains only, and without alpha or paired-chain data the features that could be detected were limited. A further reported finding was that TCR beta sequences accurately predicted the HLA-A and HLA-B alleles for most subjects in the first cohort. In vitro tests confirmed that three of the cytomegalovirus-associated TCR beta chains recognize cytomegalovirus antigens. Most CMV-associated TCR beta chains appeared to be HLA-restricted in a later analysis, and the HLA associations seemed to be driven largely by CMV exposure. In the study, around 160 TCR beta chains were listed as associated with cytomegalovirus. In a later analysis, HLA-associated TCR beta chains were found to be more clonally expanded and to have lower generation probabilities than equally common non-associated chains. Some IMGT-functional V segments, including TRBV6-2 and TRBV6-3, could not be told apart with the 87-base-pair reads, so those segments were excluded. A later analysis found that TCR association rates varied across HLA loci, with DRB1 alleles showing the most associated TCRs and HLA-C alleles the fewest. HLA typing was unavailable for some donors at each locus, so association tests used only the typed subset. Several of the top co-occurrence clusters appeared to be linked to parvovirus B19, influenza, CMV and Epstein-Barr virus, according to a later analysis. Cytomegalovirus status was reported to be diagnosed by the classifier with high specificity and sensitivity in both the original and validation cohorts. The authors suggested that the approach could potentially be generalized to other disease states and immunological phenotypes.

For this clone: Its antigen has not been determined. The input lacks base qualities; no much larger clone sits a single base away.

The library was obtained by the immunoSEQ multiplex PCR assay. For the multiplex PCR, a mixture combining 60 forward primers for TCR Vbeta segments and 13 reverse primers for TCR Jbeta segments was used. The CDR3 region of rearranged TCR beta genes was amplified from genomic DNA with a multiplex PCR assay. The Illumina HiSeq System was used to sequence the amplified TCR beta libraries as 87-base-pair reads. Regarding the original processing steps: A later analysis tallied 70 million to 100 million unique TCR beta chains across the 666 repertoires, and some 12 million of those chains were shared by two or more donors. Raw reads were error-corrected and collapsed into unique sequences with a nearest-neighbor algorithm that merged closely related sequences to remove PCR and sequencing errors. V, D and J gene segments were assigned by aligning CDR3 sequences to IMGT reference sequences. For a sequence to be retained, a match of at least six nucleotides was required to both a V gene segment and a J gene segment. Rearrangements were called productive when the CDR3 lacked stop codons and stayed in frame with V and J; all others were non-productive. CDR3 was defined by IMGT convention, running from the second conserved V-encoded cysteine to the conserved J-encoded phenylalanine. In an earlier analysis of more than 550 of the donors, sequences lacking an unambiguous match to a single V gene segment were excluded. In an earlier analysis of 450 to 700 of the donors, V segments were called functional above 56.7% productive rearrangements and were called segregating when the between-donor standard deviation exceeded 5%. A statistical classification framework was developed to diagnose cytomegalovirus status using the catalog of TCR beta chain sequences. In a later analysis, V and J genes were assigned by comparing TCR nucleotide sequences against IMGT/GENE-DB human TR gene sequences. The TCRdist pipeline was used in a later analysis to assign CDR3 sequences and most-parsimonious VDJ recombination scenarios. In a later analysis, each TCR beta chain was defined by its CDR3 amino acid sequence together with its V-gene family, and reads without a unique V-gene family were excluded. To address suspected cross-contamination and a sequencing artifact, a later analysis removed approximately 590 highly shared, low-generation-probability nucleotide sequences. In a later analysis, a clonal expansion index was calculated for each public chain from normalized within-repertoire ranks of inferred template counts. In a later analysis, generation probabilities were computed using a VDJ recombination model fitted to out-of-frame rearrangements, and the results were checked against IGoR. A later analysis scored TCR-TCR, TCR-HLA and TCR-CMV co-occurrence with hypergeometric tests, applying a repertoire-size bias correction to TCR pairs. A later analysis estimated false discovery rates by permuting HLA or CMV assignments 20 times. A later analysis grouped co-occurring TCRs with DBSCAN, adding TCRdist sequence similarity when clustering within HLA-allele-positive subsets. Repertoires with fewer than 30,000 or more than 120,000 public chains were left out of co-occurrence clustering, as were four to six repertoires with anomalous nucleotide sharing. In TCRdb, the immuneACCESS table is reduced to in-frame sequences with V and J assigned. These tables do not hold every clone; where another copy was compared, an unresolved V gene accounts for under half, and the others remain unexplained. The V and J calls and clone size were taken over from that table, and D and trimming were inferred from the DNA. For this sample there are about 120,000 clones; approximately 70% appear just once. Together, the top ten hold 1.5% to 1.9% of the sample.

From the cysteine up to the phenylalanine, the CDR3 has a length of 14 residues. CDR3 DNA only is kept here, 42 bases in frame from base 1. CDR1 and CDR2 are drawn from the germline V gene: SGDLS, YYNGEE. At the junction V is shortened by 3 bases and J by 6 bases, with 13 bases in between. The cohort comprised 710 or so healthy bone marrow donors. Cohort members were all nominally healthy when sampled, although unrecorded immune exposures were likely present. The donor tested CMV seronegative, placing the donor among the 300 to 450 seronegative members of the cohort. A peripheral blood sample was provided by each donor, and peripheral blood mononuclear cells were used for TCR beta sequencing. Genomic DNA extraction from the blood cell samples was performed with the Qiagen DNeasy Blood Extraction Kit.

Sequenced: PBMCs. The sequence derives from a man between 18 and 29 years old in good health and CMV-seronegative. Here the chain combines TRBV9 and TRBJ2-1; the D segment could be TRBD2, given 6 matching bases. The DNA reads TGTGCCAGCAGCGAACGACTAGTAGGCAATGAGCAGTTCTTC. Translated, this gives CASSERLVGNEQFF.